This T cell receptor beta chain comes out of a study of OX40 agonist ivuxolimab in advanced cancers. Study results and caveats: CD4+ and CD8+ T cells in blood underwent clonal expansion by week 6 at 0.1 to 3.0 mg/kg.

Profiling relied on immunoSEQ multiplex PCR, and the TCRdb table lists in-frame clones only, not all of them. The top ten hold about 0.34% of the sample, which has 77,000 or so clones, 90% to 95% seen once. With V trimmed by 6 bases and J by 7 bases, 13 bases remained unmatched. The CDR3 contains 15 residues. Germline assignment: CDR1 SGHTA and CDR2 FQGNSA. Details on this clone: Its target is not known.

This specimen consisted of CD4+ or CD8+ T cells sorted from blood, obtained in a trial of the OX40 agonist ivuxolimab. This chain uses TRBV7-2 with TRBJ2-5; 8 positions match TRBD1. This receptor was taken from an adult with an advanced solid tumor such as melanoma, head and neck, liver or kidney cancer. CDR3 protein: CASSPTTGARGTQYF. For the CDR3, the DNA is TGTGCCAGCAGTCCGACGACAGGGGCCCGTGGGACCCAGTACTTC.